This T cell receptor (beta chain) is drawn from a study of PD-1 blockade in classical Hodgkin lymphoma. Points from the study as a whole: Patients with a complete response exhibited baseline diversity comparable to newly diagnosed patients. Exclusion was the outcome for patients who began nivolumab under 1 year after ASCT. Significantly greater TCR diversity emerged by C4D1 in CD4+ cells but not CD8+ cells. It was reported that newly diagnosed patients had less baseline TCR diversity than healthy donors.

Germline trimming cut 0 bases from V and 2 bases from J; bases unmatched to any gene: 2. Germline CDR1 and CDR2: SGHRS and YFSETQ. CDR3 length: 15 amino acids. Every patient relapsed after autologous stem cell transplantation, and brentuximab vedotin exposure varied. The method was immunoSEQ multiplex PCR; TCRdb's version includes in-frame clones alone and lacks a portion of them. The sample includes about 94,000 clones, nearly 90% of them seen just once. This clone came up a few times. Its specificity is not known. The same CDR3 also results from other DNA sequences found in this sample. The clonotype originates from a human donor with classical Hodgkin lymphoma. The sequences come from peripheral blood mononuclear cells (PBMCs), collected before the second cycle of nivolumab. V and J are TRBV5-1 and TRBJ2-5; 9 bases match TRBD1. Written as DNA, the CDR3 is TGCGCCAGCAGCTTGGAGGGGACAGGGCAAGAGACCCAGTACTTC. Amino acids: CASSLEGTGQETQYF.